The 14 T cell receptor beta chains below all came from one sample that was sequenced in a study of human T cells and chemical hapten exposure. Time point given: pre-sensitization, week 0. Noted treatment: therapeutic diphenylcyclopropenone sensitization with weekly scalp DPC. TCRdb processed the RACE reads anew with MiXCR; each CDR3 protein has one entry. The repertoire holds approximately 400,000 distinct CDR3 sequences, with roughly 4.6% as singletons. This specimen was whole blood, taken in connection with sensitization to the hapten diphenylcyclopropenone (DPC). Every receptor here comes from a woman between 45 and 60 years old with alopecia areata. Some clones in this sample may be carry-over from other donors' samples.

This clonotype was observed a few times. The chain couples TRBV27 to TRBJ2-7; D may be TRBD1 or TRBD2 (6 bases each). Trimming took 5 bases from V and 2 from J, leaving 16 bases between them. The CDR3 is made up of 15 amino acids. Looked up from germline, CDR1 is MNHEY and CDR2 is SMNVEV (reference sequence). In DNA, the CDR3 is TGTGCCAGCAGTCCCCGTGGAGGGGGTACCTACGAGCAGTACTTC. Its protein is CASSPRGGGTYEQYF.

The chain uses TRBV4-2 and TRBJ1-2, with TRBD1 matching over 10 bases. Germline V gives CDR1 LGHNA, CDR2 YNFKEQ. Germline trimming cut 4 bases from V and 7 bases from J; bases unmatched to any gene: 9. The CDR3 length is 15 residues. In DNA form, the CDR3 reads TGTGCCAGCAGCCTGATAGGGACAGGGGCCGGTGGCTACACCTTC. This translates into CASSLIGTGAGGYTF.

The chain carries TRBV5-1 and TRBJ2-1; a possible D gene is TRBD2 (6 bases). Germline V CDR1 and CDR2: SGHRS, YFSETQ. The CDR3 consists of 15 residues. With 0 bases removed from V and 5 bases from J, the gap between germline ends came to 12 bases. CDR3 sequence reads: CASSLGGGGDNEQFF. DNA of the CDR3: TGCGCCAGCAGCTTGGGCGGCGGAGGGGACAATGAGCAGTTCTTC.

At least ten counts were recorded for this clonotype. This chain joins TRBV12-3 or TRBV12-4 and TRBJ1-6; D is ambiguous. Trimming pared 6 bases from V and 6 bases from J, leaving 12 bases between. The length of the CDR3 is 14 residues. CDR3: CASSPGSLNSPLHF. The CDR3 region has the DNA TGTGCCAGCAGCCCCGGGAGTCTTAATTCACCCCTCCACTTT.

V and J are TRBV6-1 and TRBJ2-1; D may be TRBD1 (5 bases). Germline CDR1 is MNHNS and CDR2 is SASEGT. This CDR3 is built from 10 residues. Trimming left V 5 bases short and J 13 bases short, with 9 bases between. This chain's CDR3 is CASSSGSQFF. Here the CDR3 DNA reads TGTGCCAGCAGTTCAGGGTCCCAGTTCTTC.

This clonotype was observed a few times. The chain joins TRBV6-5 to TRBJ1-2; 7 bases are shared with TRBD1. The CDR3 is made up of 16 amino acids. Trimming at V came to 4 bases and at J to 1 base, leaving 9 bases not matched to a gene. The germline V gene encodes CDR1 MNHEY and CDR2 SVGAGI. The CDR3, as DNA: TGTGCCAGCAGTTCAAACGCACAGGGGATTAACTATGGCTACACCTTC. It codes for CASSSNAQGINYGYTF.

This clonotype has only a few counts. The chain has TRBV5-5 and TRBJ2-7, with D tentatively TRBD2 (5 bases). This CDR3 region has 14 residues. Germline V gives CDR1 SGHKS, CDR2 YYEKEE (reference sequence). Between the trimmed V and J ends, which lost 2 bases and 2 bases, there was a span of 11 bases. CDR3 nucleotides: TGTGCCAGCAGCTTCATTCACGGGACCTACGAGCAGTACTTC. This codes for CASSFIHGTYEQYF.

The chain combines TRBV5-4 with TRBJ2-3; D gene unclear. Germline loops: CDR1 SGHNT, CDR2 YYREEE (reference sequence). CDR3 length: 15 residues. With 7 bases removed from V and 4 bases from J, the gap between germline ends came to 19 bases. As DNA, the CDR3 is TGTGCCAGCCGGAGATTGACATCTACATCAGATACGCAGTATTTT. It encodes CASRRLTSTSDTQYF.

This clonotype appeared many times. CDR3 loop: CSATTTGTSGRALNTDTQYF. The CDR3 DNA reads as TGCAGTGCTACCACTACCGGGACTAGCGGGAGGGCGTTAAACACAGATACGCAGTATTTT. The J gene is TRBJ2-3, the V gene TRBV20-1; 16 positions match TRBD2. Germline V lookup: CDR1 DFQATT, CDR2 SNEGSKA (reference sequence). Germline trimming cut 4 bases from V and 2 bases from J; bases unmatched to any gene: 15. This CDR3 region has 20 residues.

This clonotype was detected many times. The CDR3 sequence is CASSASGPEQFF. CDR3 DNA: TGTGCCAGCAGCGCTAGCGGCCCTGAGCAGTTCTTC. This chain uses TRBV9 with TRBJ2-1, with TRBD2 identical over 7 bases. Germline lookup yields CDR1 SGDLS and CDR2 YYNGEE. V trimming: 3 bases; J trimming: 9 bases; junction bases outside the gene matches: 3. The CDR3 spans 12 residues. Looking up the rest from reference TRBV9 and TRBJ2-1 gives the full variable domain: DSGVTQTPKHLITATGQRVTLRCSPRSGDLSVYWYQQSLDQGLQFLIQYYNGEERAKGNILERFSAQQFPDLHSELNLSSLELGDSALYFCASSASGPEQFFGPGTRLTVL.

This clonotype was detected a few times. The chain has TRBV6-5 and TRBJ1-2, with D possibly TRBD1 on 6 matching bases. CDR1 MNHEY and CDR2 SVGAGI come from the germline V gene. The CDR3 has 15 residues. Trimming stripped 0 bases from V and 0 bases from J, with 8 bases between. Written as DNA, the CDR3 is TGTGCCAGCAGTTACTCGACAGGAGCTAACTATGGCTACACCTTC. Its protein product is CASSYSTGANYGYTF.

At least ten counts were recorded for this clonotype. The gene calls are TRBV28 and TRBJ1-1; D gene uncertain. The CDR3 loop spans 13 amino acids. The germline V gene has CDR1 MDHEN and CDR2 SYDVKM. V was trimmed by 6 bases and J by 0 bases, leaving 8 bases between them. This chain's CDR3 is CASRRTMNTEAFF. As DNA, the CDR3 is TGTGCCAGCAGAAGAACTATGAACACTGAAGCTTTCTTT.

Concerning this clonotype: This may be a read error, as it is one base from a much larger clone. The J gene is TRBJ2-5, the V gene TRBV27, with D perhaps TRBD1 or TRBD2 (5 bases each). Germline values: CDR1 MNHEY, CDR2 SMNVEV (reference sequence). CDR3 length: 13 residues. The CDR3 DNA reads TGTGCCAGCAGCCGGGGTACAGGAGAGACCCAGTGCTTC. It encodes CASSRGTGETQCF.

This clonotype turned up a few times. V is TRBV6-6 and J is TRBJ2-7, with D uncertain. This CDR3 has 11 amino acids. V was pared by 4 bases and J by 7 bases, with 8 bases between. Germline-derived CDR1 and CDR2 are MNHNY and SVGAGI (reference sequence). CDR3 residues: CASSSKTEQYF. The CDR3 bases are TGTGCCAGCAGTTCAAAAACGGAGCAGTACTTC.